These 23 T cell receptor beta chains originate from one sample sequenced in a study of early T cells in non-severe SARS-CoV-2 infection. One entry per CDR3 protein, called by TCRdb with MiXCR from the 5' RACE reads. In the table there are some 57,000 distinct CDR3 sequences, more than 10% of which are singletons. Sequenced sample: whole blood. The receptor set was obtained from an adult who was a healthcare worker with PCR-confirmed SARS-CoV-2 infection or an uninfected control (not recorded which).

This clonotype was seen repeatedly, ten times or more. This chain joins TRBV11-2 and TRBJ2-5; no firm D call. Germline V CDR1 and CDR2: SGHAT, FQNNGV. V gave up 3 bases and J gave up 5 bases, with 4 bases separating them. This CDR3 has 11 residues. For the CDR3, the DNA is TGTGCCAGCAGCTTCCGTGAGACCCAGTACTTC. It encodes CASSFRETQYF.

This chain connects TRBV3-1 to TRBJ2-5; 11 nucleotides align to TRBD2. CDR3 length: 14 amino acids. V was clipped by 6 bases and J by 3 bases; unmatched bases: 3. The germline V gene encodes CDR1 LGHDT and CDR2 YNNKEL (reference sequence). The CDR3 here is CASRSLAGEETQYF. CDR3 nucleotides: TGTGCCAGCAGATCACTAGCGGGGGAAGAGACCCAGTACTTC.

This clonotype came up many times. The J gene is TRBJ1-2, the V gene TRBV6-5; 7 nucleotides match TRBD1. CDR3 length equals 15 residues. V gave up 2 bases and J gave up 10 bases; unmatched junction bases: 13. Germline lookup yields CDR1 MNHEY and CDR2 SVGAGI. This CDR3 is CASSYAQGVPVAYTF. The CDR3 coding sequence is TGTGCCAGCAGTTACGCCCAGGGGGTACCGGTTGCCTACACCTTC.

This clonotype occurred many times. The chain uses TRBV3-1 and TRBJ2-7; D tentatively fits TRBD1 or TRBD2 (5 bases each). V gave up 0 bases and J gave up 8 bases, with 17 bases separating them. From germline, CDR1 is LGHDT and CDR2 YNNKEL (reference sequence). The CDR3 is 15 amino acids. The CDR3 DNA reads TGTGCCAGCAGCCAAGACCCCGAGGGGAGTGCCAAGCAGTACTTC. Protein product: CASSQDPEGSAKQYF.

This clonotype was picked up many times. The chain is built from TRBV10-1 and TRBJ1-5; D is unresolved. Germline V lookup: CDR1 WNHNN, CDR2 SYGVQD (reference sequence). The V and J ends lost 2 bases and 3 bases respectively, with 5 bases between them. This CDR3 region has 13 residues. The CDR3 region is CASSEGINQPQHF. DNA of the CDR3: TGCGCCAGCAGTGAGGGAATCAATCAGCCCCAGCATTTT.

Only a few counts were recorded for this clonotype. The chain is built from TRBV20-1 and TRBJ2-3; D is unclear. CDR3 length: 11 residues. With 6 bases removed from V and 6 bases from J, the gap between germline ends came to 10 bases. Germline CDR1 reads DFQATT; CDR2 reads SNEGSKA (reference sequence). The CDR3 bases are TGCAGTGCCCATCGGACCGATACGCAGTATTTT. It is translated as CSAHRTDTQYF.

In this sample, this clonotype turned up many times. The rearrangement joins TRBV10-2 to TRBJ1-3; D remains unclear. Trimming shortened V by 6 bases and J by 4 bases, and 10 bases separated the two germline ends. CDR1 is WSHSY, CDR2 SAAADI, per germline. The CDR3 sequence is 13 residues long. CDR3 sequence (DNA): TGCGCCAGCAGCAACGGAGGGGGAAACACCATATATTTT. Protein: CASSNGGGNTIYF.

The V and J genes are TRBV6-1 and TRBJ1-2; the D gene is possibly TRBD1 (6 bases). Trimming removed 3 bases at V and 3 bases at J, with 17 bases between. Germline-derived CDR1 and CDR2 are MNHNS and SASEGT. The CDR3 is 16 residues long. The CDR3 protein is CASSDPLSGGDYGYTF. DNA for the CDR3: TGTGCCAGCAGTGATCCCCTTTCCGGGGGCGACTATGGCTACACCTTC.

This clonotype was picked up many times. J is TRBJ1-2 and V is TRBV6-5, with no clear D. The CDR3 length is 13 residues. The germline gives CDR1 MNHEY, CDR2 SVGAGI. V was shortened by 5 bases and J by 3 bases, with 10 bases between the two germline ends. The CDR3 spells CASSTLPDYGYTF. The CDR3 coding sequence is TGTGCCAGCAGTACCCTCCCGGACTATGGCTACACCTTC.

V is TRBV14 and J is TRBJ2-7, with a possible D match to TRBD2 (6 bases). The CDR3 loop spans 14 amino acids. Trimming pared 1 base from V and 2 bases from J, leaving 9 bases between. CDR1 SGHDN and CDR2 FVKESK come from the germline V gene. CDR3 region: CASSQGRGPYEQYF. CDR3 DNA: TGTGCCAGCAGCCAAGGGCGGGGACCCTACGAGCAGTACTTC.

This clonotype has more than one count but fewer than ten. V gene TRBV6-5 combines with J gene TRBJ2-7; 7 bases map to TRBD2. The germline CDR1 and CDR2 sequences are MNHEY and SVGAGI. Losses at the gene ends were 6 bases for V and 1 base for J; bases not matched to a gene: 3. The CDR3 is 13 amino acids. Here the CDR3 reads CASRAAGSYEQYF. The CDR3, as DNA: TGTGCCAGCAGGGCAGCGGGGTCCTACGAGCAGTACTTC.

This rearrangement joins TRBV7-6 to TRBJ2-7; 12 bases line up with TRBD2. CDR1 and CDR2 from the germline V gene are SGHVS and FNYEAQ. The CDR3 covers 16 residues. V lost 1 base and J lost 3; bases outside the gene matches: 4. The CDR3 DNA sequence: TGTGCCAGCAGCTTAGGACTAGCGGGGGACCACTACGAGCAGTACTTC. This gives the protein CASSLGLAGDHYEQYF.

This clonotype was detected many times. The chain uses TRBV2 and TRBJ1-4, with D unresolved. Germline CDR1 is SNHLY and CDR2 is FYNNEI. The CDR3 totals 15 residues. V lost 6 bases and J lost 0, with 11 bases in between. The CDR3 coding sequence is TGTGCCAGCAGGTCCTCGGGTGCAACTAATGAAAAACTGTTTTTT. Its translation: CASRSSGATNEKLFF.

At least ten counts were recorded for this clonotype. This chain links TRBV12-3 or TRBV12-4 with TRBJ1-6; D is undetermined. Trimming took 5 bases from V and 8 from J, leaving 16 bases between them. The CDR3 length is 15 residues. CDR3 bases: TGTGCCAGCAGTAGGAGCCATCAGTTGGATTCACCCCTCCACTTT. The encoded protein is CASSRSHQLDSPLHF.

The V and J genes are TRBV12-3 or TRBV12-4 and TRBJ1-3; no firm D call. The CDR3 consists of 14 residues. With 1 base removed from V and 1 base from J, the gap between germline ends came to 5 bases. The CDR3 region has the DNA TGTGCCAGCAGTTTAGGAGCTTCTGGAAACACCATATATTTT. Protein sequence: CASSLGASGNTIYF.

This clonotype was detected a few times. The chain carries TRBV2 and TRBJ1-1; 8 bases are shared with TRBD1. Unmatched junction bases numbered 12, after V lost 8 bases and J lost 4 bases. Germline loops: CDR1 SNHLY, CDR2 FYNNEI. This CDR3 has 15 amino acids. CDR3 bases: TGTGCCAGCCCTGACCCCCAGGGGGCAAGCACTGAAGCTTTCTTT. It translates to CASPDPQGASTEAFF.

Only a few counts were recorded for this clonotype. The rearrangement joins TRBV28 to TRBJ2-2, with D possibly called TRBD1 or TRBD2 (5 bases each). V dropped 8 bases and J dropped 1 base, with 5 bases sitting between them. This CDR3 is built from 12 residues. Germline V gene sequence: CDR1 MDHEN, CDR2 SYDVKM. DNA for the CDR3: TGTGCCAGCGGGGGGAACACCGGGGAGCTGTTTTTT. This gives the protein CASGGNTGELFF.

This clonotype was detected a few times. The chain employs TRBV9 and TRBJ2-3; D call uncertain. The germline CDR1 and CDR2 sequences are SGDLS and YYNGEE. The CDR3 totals 13 residues. Trimming took 2 bases from V and 4 from J, leaving 8 bases between them. The CDR3 DNA reads TGTGCCAGCAGCGTGACAATTGCAGATACGCAGTATTTT. Its protein product is CASSVTIADTQYF.

The chain joins TRBV7-9 to TRBJ1-2; the D is unclear. This CDR3 contains 11 residues. V lost 8 bases and J lost 4, with 8 bases in between. Germline CDR1 is SEHNR and CDR2 is FQNEAQ (reference sequence). CDR3: CASETPYGYTF. In DNA form, the CDR3 reads TGTGCCAGCGAGACCCCCTATGGCTACACCTTC.

This clonotype was recorded at least ten times. This chain links TRBV27 with TRBJ2-4; D might be TRBD1 (6 bases). The V and J ends lost 9 bases and 0 bases respectively, with 9 bases between them. This CDR3 is 13 amino acids long. Germline CDR1 MNHEY, CDR2 SMNVEV (reference sequence). The CDR3 sequence is CARDRPAKNIQYF. The CDR3 bases are TGTGCCAGGGACAGACCAGCCAAAAACATTCAGTACTTC.

This clonotype came up many times. V and J are TRBV20-1 and TRBJ2-5; D unresolved. Trimming removed 3 bases from V and 5 bases from J, with 13 bases in between. This CDR3 spans 13 amino acids. The germline V gene has CDR1 DFQATT and CDR2 SNEGSKA (reference sequence). In nucleotides, the CDR3 is TGCAGTGCTAGGGGATATGTATGGGAGACCCAGTACTTC. It is translated as CSARGYVWETQYF.

V gene TRBV6-2 or TRBV6-3 combines with J gene TRBJ1-6, with D possibly matching TRBD1 (5 bases). The V and J ends lost 7 bases and 6 bases respectively, with 13 bases between them. The CDR3 runs to 14 residues. CDR1 and CDR2 from the germline V gene are MNHEY and SVGEGT. CDR3: CASKGEGTNSPLHF. CDR3 DNA: TGTGCCAGCAAAGGGGAAGGAACTAATTCACCCCTCCACTTT.

This clonotype was counted at least ten times. The chain recombines TRBV7-8 with TRBJ1-1, with D possibly TRBD1 on 6 matching bases. From germline, CDR1 is SGHVS and CDR2 FQNEAQ. Deletions cut 5 bases from V and 0 bases from J, with 13 bases between. The CDR3 extends over 15 amino acids. In DNA, the CDR3 is TGTGCCAGCAGCAGCCGGCGACAGGTGAACACTGAAGCTTTCTTT. It yields the protein CASSSRRQVNTEAFF.